Given below is one T cell receptor (beta chain) in context. This specimen belongs to a study of T cell repertoires in ileal Crohn's disease. Time point in this sample: neoterminal ileum biopsy at postoperative endoscopy, about 6 months after surgery. Clones were read by immunoSEQ multiplex PCR, and TCRdb kept only the in-frame ones, dropping some. The sample has more than 13,000 clones; over 70% are singletons. The source material was ileal tissue. The TCR originated in an adult with Crohn's disease.

CDR3 nucleotides: TGTGCCAGCAGCCTCCAGGGGGGGGCGGTCTACAATGAGCAGTTCTTC. Translating it yields CASSLQGGAVYNEQFF. This chain uses TRBV14 with TRBJ2-1; the D gene could be TRBD1 or TRBD2 (7 bases each). CDR3 length: 16 amino acids. V was shortened by 4 bases and J by 3 bases, with 16 bases between the two germline ends. The germline V gene has CDR1 SGHDN and CDR2 FVKESK.